The source of this T cell receptor (beta chain) is a study of blood T cells in healthy people across ages (dated by TCRdb to about 2015). In the study overall: Template switching captured roughly one uniquely barcoded TCR beta cDNA molecule per two T cells in model experiments. The study measured age-related changes in TCR beta repertoire diversity using deep sequencing normalized with unique cDNA molecular identifiers. Donors were grouped into four age groups: young (average roughly 17 years), middle-aged (roughly 40), aged (approximately 58) and long-lived (approximately 78). To avoid experimental bias, donors of different ages were randomly spread across the sequencing lanes. Using the same blood draw, the study looked at two additional independent replicas of 1 million unique cDNA reads for two donors, one aged 18 to 30 and the other aged 80 or older.

The roughly 39 donors, aged about 6 to 100 years, were systemically healthy Caucasian individuals from Russia. Each donor gave approximately 9.3 milliliters of peripheral blood, collected into EDTA-treated Vacutainer tubes. Ficoll-Paque density-gradient centrifugation was used to isolate PBMCs, with at least 6.5 million per sample. Total RNA, at least 6 micrograms per sample, was extracted from PBMCs with Trizol reagent. For every donor, flow cytometry on a PBMC aliquot measured the percentage of naive CD45RAhigh/CD27high T cells. Points the paper makes about the study in general: Observed TCR beta diversity correlated strongly with the percentage of naive T cells measured by flow cytometry. Bulk unsorted PBMC profiling prevented conclusive comparison of naive and antigen-experienced compartments. Estimates of total diversity based on one million sequenced T cells were considered lower bounds and underestimates. Compared with the aged group, the long-lived group had more naive CD4+ T cells, fewer expanded clones and increased TCR diversity, a pattern suggesting age selection. Because the CMV infection status of the donors was unknown, age-related changes in expanded clonotypes may potentially have been confounded. As age increased, observed TCR beta diversity per million T cells dropped in a roughly linear way, and a significant reduction was already evident by age roughly 36.

Taken from cysteine to phenylalanine, the CDR3 has 15 residues. CDR3 DNA is the only sequence kept; it has 45 bases, read in frame from the first base. At the junction V is shortened by 5 bases and J by 3 bases, with 13 bases in between. The germline V gene yields SGHTA for CDR1 and FQGNSA for CDR2. A remark on this clonotype: The antigen this receptor binds is unknown. Within one base of it there is no much larger clone, and no base qualities were kept.

Libraries were built with 5' RACE. Sequencing was performed on an Illumina HiSeq 2500. The second PCR ran for about 6 to 12 cycles and used a J-beta primer mix along with a sample-barcoded 5' primer. A unique molecular identifier was introduced onto each TCR beta cDNA molecule by a template-switch 5' adaptor carrying 12 random nucleotides. Each sample yielded at least 3 million CDR3-containing paired-end reads. All of the RNA was converted into first-strand cDNA using the Mint cDNA synthesis kit, with a TRBC-specific oligonucleotide serving as the primer. After uracil-DNA glycosylase treatment, a first 18-cycle PCR used universal primers M1SS and BC2_uni_R on all cDNA. The study's processing was this. Normalization of each sample was performed by random selection of 1 million high-quality reads, each carrying a distinct molecular identifier. Reads with shared molecular identifiers were discarded instead of being binned into consensus sequences. MiTCR, run with a Q25 quality threshold and the strictest error-elimination algorithm, handled CDR3 identification, clonotype clustering and error correction. A nonparametric unseen species model with Euler transformation was used to estimate lower-bound total TCR beta diversity. Through fastp at Q25 and MiXCR, TCRdb rebuilt clones from the public reads, retaining in-frame beta chains. Each entry is one CDR3 protein sequence, shown with its most common DNA and genes. These V and J calls originate from TCRdb's pipeline instead of the authors' own analysis. For this sample there are hundreds of thousands of distinct CDR3 sequences; 32% appear just once. The ten largest clones capture 15% of the sample.

This TCR derives from a woman older than 75 in good health. Donor details come from another sample of the same person, matched by shared clones. Specimen: blood. Here the chain combines TRBV7-2 and TRBJ2-2; 6 matching bases give a weak D call of TRBD2. The CDR3 reads CASSEGGEYTGELFF. The DNA sequence reads TGTGCCAGCAGCGAAGGAGGGGAGTACACCGGGGAGCTGTTTTTT.